These 2 T cell receptor beta chains were all obtained from the same sample, sequenced in a study of early T cells in non-severe SARS-CoV-2 infection (dated by TCRdb to 2020 to 2022). Libraries were prepared through 5' RACE. The run used a NextSeq 500. TCRdb trimmed public reads at Q25 via fastp, called clones via MiXCR and kept in-frame beta chains. Duplicate CDR3 protein sequences are folded into a single record with the most common DNA and genes. The sample data list some 56,000 distinct CDR3 sequences, and over 12% of these were observed just once. Clones ranked in the top ten supply roughly 4.3% of the sample. The sequenced sample was whole blood, obtained at baseline. The receptors derive from an adult who was a healthcare worker with PCR-confirmed SARS-CoV-2 infection or an uninfected control (not recorded which).

The chain is built from TRBV11-2 and TRBJ2-7, with TRBD2 matching 14 bases. Germline V lookup: CDR1 SGHAT, CDR2 FQNNGV. After removal of 0 bases from V and 2 bases from J, the junction contained 9 bases not matched to a gene. The length of the CDR3 is 19 residues. The CDR3 bases are TGTGCCAGCAGCTTAGACGCCCCAAGGACTAGCGGGGGGACCTACGAGCAGTACTTC. It specifies CASSLDAPRTSGGTYEQYF.

This clonotype was recorded at least ten times. This chain uses TRBV5-1 with TRBJ2-7; no firm D call. Germline values: CDR1 SGHRS, CDR2 YFSETQ. The CDR3 is 14 residues long. With 3 bases removed from V and 0 bases from J, the gap between germline ends came to 10 bases. The CDR3 nucleotides are TGCGCCAGCAGCTCACCCGAGAGCTCCTACGAGCAGTACTTC. It codes for CASSSPESSYEQYF.